This TCR beta chain originates from a study of T cell changes during pregnancy in multiple sclerosis. Details on this clone: One end of the junction varies from germline; a read error may be responsible.

Repertoires were generated with immunoSEQ multiplex PCR, while TCRdb's copy carries only in-frame clones and drops some. The table includes just under 45,000 clones, roughly 90% detected once. The sequenced sample was CD4+ T cells from peripheral blood mononuclear cells, obtained in the first trimester of pregnancy. This receptor was obtained from a female donor with multiple sclerosis, enrolled in a pregnancy study.

The CDR3 nucleotides read TGTGCCAGCAGCTTCGGGGTTTACGCGCAGTACTTC. It is translated as CASSFGVYAQYF. This chain connects TRBV13 to TRBJ2-7, with D possibly being TRBD2 (5 bases). CDR1 and CDR2 from the germline V gene are PRHDT and FYEKMQ (reference sequence). The CDR3 has 12 residues. The variable domain in full, with the rest retrieved from reference TRBV13 and TRBJ2-7, is AAGVIQSPRHLIKEKRETATLKCYPIPRHDTVYWYQQGPGQDPQFLISFYEKMQSDKGSIPDRFSAQQFSDYHSELNMSSLELGDSALYFCASSFGVYAQYFGPGTRLTVT.